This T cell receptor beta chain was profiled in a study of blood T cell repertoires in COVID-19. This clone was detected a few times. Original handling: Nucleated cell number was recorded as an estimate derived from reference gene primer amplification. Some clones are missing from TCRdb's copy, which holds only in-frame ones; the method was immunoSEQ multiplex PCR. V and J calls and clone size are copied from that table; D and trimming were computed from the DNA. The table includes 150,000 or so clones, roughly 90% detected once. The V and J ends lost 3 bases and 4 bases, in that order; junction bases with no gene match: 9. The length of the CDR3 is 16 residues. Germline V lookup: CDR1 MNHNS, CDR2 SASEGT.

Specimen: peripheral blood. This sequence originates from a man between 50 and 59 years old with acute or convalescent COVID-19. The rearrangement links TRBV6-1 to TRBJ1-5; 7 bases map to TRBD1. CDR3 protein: CASSDAWDSPNQPQHF. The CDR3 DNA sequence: TGTGCCAGCAGTGACGCCTGGGACAGTCCAAATCAGCCCCAGCATTTT.